Listed below are T cell receptor beta chains from one sample, sequenced in a study of tumor-infiltrating lymphocytes in primary liver carcinoma. From the multiplex PCR reads, TCRdb called clonotypes with MiXCR, one entry per CDR3 protein. The data show some 190,000 distinct CDR3 sequences, about 55% seen once. Sequenced sample: peripheral blood. The receptor source for this set is a man in his forties with primary liver carcinoma and hepatitis B virus infection. The CDR3 runs from the conserved cysteine through the conserved F or W. D genes are given only for firm matches. Not every row has a clone size; where given, it reads once, few, many or a size class.

v_call	j_call	d_call	clone_size	cdr3_nt	cdr3_aa
TRBV11-2	TRBJ2-1	TRBD2	NA	TGTGCCAGCAGCTTAGTTCTGGGACTAGCGGGAGATGAGCAGTTCTTC	CASSLVLGLAGDEQFF
TRBV4-2	TRBJ1-2	NA	NA	TGTGCCAGCAGCCAAGATCTGGCAGTTTTGTATGGCCACACCTTC	CASSQDLAVLYGHTF
TRBV12-3/TRBV12-4	TRBJ1-5	NA	NA	TGTGCCAGCAATTTAGCTGGGAAACAGCCCCAGCATTTT	CASNLAGKQPQHF
TRBV6-2/TRBV6-3	TRBJ2-1	TRBD2	NA	TGTGCCAGCAGTACTCCCGGGACTAGCGGGAATATAGGTGAGCAGTTCTTC	CASSTPGTSGNIGEQFF
TRBV10-2	TRBJ2-7	TRBD2	NA	TGCGCCACCACCCAAGCGGGAGGCTACTACGAGCAGTACTTC	CATTQAGGYYEQYF
TRBV28	TRBJ2-5	TRBD1	NA	TGTGCCAGCAGTTTACCCCCCCAGGGGGCAGAGGAGACCCAGTACTTC	CASSLPPQGAEETQYF
TRBV7-9	TRBJ2-3	NA	NA	TGTGCCAGCAGCGAAAGGAGGTTCGGCGCAGATACGCAGTATTTT	CASSERRFGADTQYF
TRBV28	TRBJ2-2	NA	NA	TGTGCCAGCAGGTCAGAGAACAGCGGGGAGCTGTTTTTT	CASRSENSGELFF
TRBV11-2	TRBJ2-1	NA	once	TGTGCCAGCAGCCCCCCAAGCGTAGCCTACAATGAGCAGTCCTTC	CASSPPSVAYNEQSF
TRBV11-2	TRBJ2-1	NA	once	TGTGCCAGCAGCTTAGATCATATCGGGATAGGCAATGGGCAGTTCTTC	CASSLDHIGIGNGQFF
TRBV5-1	TRBJ2-2	TRBD2	NA	TGCGCCAGCAGCACGGGACTAGCGGATATGAACGGGGAGCTGTTTTTT	CASSTGLADMNGELFF
TRBV11-2	TRBJ2-7	NA	NA	TGCGCCAGCAGCCAAAGGGATCTGACATCCTACGAGCAGTACTTC	CASSQRDLTSYEQYF
TRBV14	TRBJ2-2	NA	NA	TGTGCCAGCAGCCAAGCCAGCAGAGGGGGAAACACCGGGGAGCTGTTTTTT	CASSQASRGGNTGELFF
TRBV6-5	TRBJ1-4	NA	NA	TGTACCAGCAGTCCCCGTATTGAGGTGGCTAATGAAAAACTGTTTTTT	CTSSPRIEVANEKLFF
TRBV12-3/TRBV12-4	TRBJ2-3	NA	NA	TGTGGCAGCAGGCAAAGAGGATGCGATACGCAGTATTTT	CGSRQRGCDTQYF
TRBV28	TRBJ2-1	NA	NA	TGTGCCTCAAAAAGGGGAAATGAGCAGTTCTTC	CASKRGNEQFF
TRBV11-1	TRBJ2-1	NA	many	TGTGCCAGCAGCCTAGGGACACTGTACAATGAGCAGTTCTTC	CASSLGTLYNEQFF
TRBV7-8	TRBJ2-7	TRBD2	NA	TGTGCCAGCAGCGCGGGAGAGATCGAGCAGTACTTC	CASSAGEIEQYF
TRBV12-3/TRBV12-4	TRBJ2-7	NA	NA	TGTGCCAGCAGTTTCGGGGGCTGGGGTTACAAGCAGTACTTC	CASSFGGWGYKQYF
TRBV6-5	TRBJ2-5	NA	NA	TGTACCAGCAGTTACGGTCCACAGGAGACCCAGTACTTC	CTSSYGPQETQYF
TRBV11-3	TRBJ2-1	NA	few	TGTGCCGGCAACATGTCTGGTCTAGGGCCCAATGAGCAGTTCTTC	CAGNMSGLGPNEQFF
TRBV29-1	TRBJ2-3	NA	many	TGCAGCGGCTCAACGCAGGGTGTTGGAGATACGCAGTATTTT	CSGSTQGVGDTQYF
TRBV29-1	TRBJ2-1	NA	NA	TGCAGCGTTGGACAGGCCTCCTACAATGAGCAGTTCTTC	CSVGQASYNEQFF
TRBV29-1	TRBJ2-5	NA	NA	TGCGGCGTTGAGGTGGGCTGCGAGACCCAGTACTTC	CGVEVGCETQYF
TRBV14	TRBJ2-5	NA	NA	TGTGCCAGCAGCCGAGACCGTCTCCTAGAGACCCAGTACTTC	CASSRDRLLETQYF
TRBV29-1	TRBJ1-4	NA	many	TGCAGCGGGAGCGGGGTGACTCCTGGTAATGAGAAACTGTTTTTT	CSGSGVTPGNEKLFF
TRBV29-1	TRBJ2-1	NA	NA	TGCAGCGTTGGGCCTCTCGGATCAAATGAGCAGTTCTTC	CSVGPLGSNEQFF
TRBV6-1	TRBJ2-3	TRBD2	NA	TGTGCCAGCAGAGCACTAGCGGGAGGACACACAGATACGCAGTATTTT	CASRALAGGHTDTQYF
TRBV7-8	TRBJ1-6	TRBD1	NA	TGTGCCAGCAGCTTAGACCAGGGGGGCCAGAATTCACCCCTCCACTTT	CASSLDQGGQNSPLHF
TRBV6-5	TRBJ2-1	NA	NA	TGTGCCAGCAGATCAGCCCAGGACCGATACAATGAGCAGTTCTTC	CASRSAQDRYNEQFF
TRBV11-3	TRBJ2-1	NA	many	TGTGCCAGCAGCTTAGGCCATAGCGGAGAGTACAATGAGCAGTTCTTC	CASSLGHSGEYNEQFF
TRBV29-1	TRBJ2-3	NA	NA	TGCAGCGTTGCCACAACTAGCACAGATACGCAGTGTTTT	CSVATTSTDTQCF
TRBV6-5	TRBJ1-4	TRBD1	NA	TGTGCCAGCAGTTACCCGGGGACAGGGGGTCGTGAAAAACTGTTTTTT	CASSYPGTGGREKLFF
TRBV6-6	TRBJ2-7	NA	NA	TGTGCCAGCAAGACAGTGGGCGAGCAGTACTTC	CASKTVGEQYF
TRBV11-2	TRBJ2-1	NA	NA	TGTGCCAGCAGCTTACCGGACGGGGATAAGCAGCTCTTC	CASSLPDGDKQLF
TRBV6-5	TRBJ2-2	TRBD2	NA	TGTGCCAGCAGCGGGACTAGCGGCGCGAACACCGGGGAGCTGTTTTTT	CASSGTSGANTGELFF
TRBV12-3/TRBV12-4	TRBJ2-5	NA	once	TGTGCCAGCAGTTTAGCGGAAGGGGAAGAGACCCAGTACTTC	CASSLAEGEETQYF
TRBV6-5	TRBJ1-5	NA	few	TGTGCCAGCGGTGGGGGGGAGTGGCAGCCCCAGCATTTT	CASGGGEWQPQHF
TRBV29-1	TRBJ2-7	NA	many	TGCAGCGTTGAGGAGGGGGCCTACGAGCAGTACTTC	CSVEEGAYEQYF
TRBV4-1	TRBJ2-7	TRBD1	NA	TGCGCCAGCAGCCAAGACCTCGGGACAGCATCCTACGAGCAGTACTTC	CASSQDLGTASYEQYF
TRBV6-1	TRBJ1-1	NA	few	TGTGCCACCGCAGGGGTTATGAACACTGAAGCTTTCTTT	CATAGVMNTEAFF
TRBV29-1	TRBJ2-7	TRBD1	many	TGCAGCGTATTAGGACAGGGGGAGATCGAGCAGTACTTC	CSVLGQGEIEQYF
TRBV5-1	TRBJ1-2	TRBD1	few	TGCGCCAGCAGCTTGGGGGGACAGGCAAACTATGGCTACACCTTC	CASSLGGQANYGYTF
TRBV10-2	TRBJ1-1	TRBD1	NA	TGCGCCAGCTTAGACTCTCTAGGGACAGCGTCCTTGAACACTGAAGCTTTCTTT	CASLDSLGTASLNTEAFF
TRBV29-1	TRBJ2-5	TRBD2	few	TGCAGCGTTGCTAGCGGGAGGGAGACCCAGTACTTC	CSVASGRETQYF
TRBV12-3/TRBV12-4	TRBJ2-7	TRBD1	NA	TGTGCCAGCAGTTTAAGACAGGGGGCCGAGCAGCACTTC	CASSLRQGAEQHF
TRBV12-3/TRBV12-4	TRBJ2-7	NA	few	TGTGCCAGCATGGGTTACGAGCAGTACTTC	CASMGYEQYF
TRBV29-1	TRBJ1-1	NA	few	TGCAGCGCCCGACAGTATTCGATTGAAGCTTTCTTT	CSARQYSIEAFF
TRBV5-4	TRBJ2-2	TRBD1	NA	TGTGCCAGCAGTCCCACGACAGGGGGCTTCGCGAACACCGGGGGGCTGTTTTTT	CASSPTTGGFANTGGLFF
TRBV4-1	TRBJ2-5	NA	few	TGCGCCAGCAGAGAGATAGCGGATGCCCAAGAGACCCAGTACTTC	CASREIADAQETQYF
TRBV30	TRBJ2-7	TRBD2	NA	TGTGCCGGGGTTAGCGGGCGACTCCCCTACGAGCAGTACTTC	CAGVSGRLPYEQYF
TRBV29-1	TRBJ2-7	TRBD2	NA	TGCAGCGTTGAACGGCTAGCGGGAGGGTCCGAGCAGTACTTC	CSVERLAGGSEQYF
TRBV4-1	TRBJ2-1	NA	NA	TGCGCCAGCAGCCAAGATCAAGGGGGAGGGCCTAACAATGAGCAGTTCTTC	CASSQDQGGGPNNEQFF